Each of the 19 T cell receptor beta chains below was sequenced from the same sample in a study of patients and donors after allogeneic stem cell transplantation. Each CDR3 protein is one row after TCRdb ran MiXCR on the RT-PCR reads. The table lists over 200,000 distinct CDR3 sequences, around 41% of them singletons. The source material was blood, either unsorted or a sorted T cell fraction (not recorded which). The receptors shown here come from a human donor who was either an allogeneic HSCT recipient or a stem cell or donor lymphocyte infusion donor (not recorded which). It is not recorded whose cells these are; they may come from a transplant donor.

This clonotype has just a few counts. The CDR3 nucleotides read TGTGCCAGCAGCGAAATTCGGGACGGTGAAAAACTGTTTTTT. It yields the protein CASSEIRDGEKLFF. This sequence joins TRBV7-9 and TRBJ1-4, with D possibly matching TRBD1 (5 bases). Germline V gene lookup returns CDR1 SEHNR and CDR2 FQNEAQ (reference sequence). This CDR3 has 14 residues. With 5 bases removed from V and 7 bases from J, the gap between germline ends came to 14 bases.

The chain has TRBV5-1 and TRBJ1-2; D is possibly TRBD1 (6 bases). This CDR3 comprises 13 residues. Trimming stripped 4 bases from V and 2 bases from J, with 9 bases between. Per germline, CDR1 SGHRS and CDR2 YFSETQ. The CDR3 loop reads CASSEGVNYGYTF. The DNA for the CDR3 is TGCGCCAGCAGCGAGGGGGTCAACTATGGCTACACCTTC.

J is TRBJ1-1 and V is TRBV20-1, with D unclear. V was clipped by 3 bases and J by 1 base, with 15 bases between them. The CDR3 extends over 15 amino acids. Germline CDR1 and CDR2: DFQATT and SNEGSKA (reference sequence). The CDR3 protein is CSARVFGLRNTEAFF. CDR3 in DNA: TGCAGTGCTAGGGTCTTTGGACTCAGGAACACTGAAGCTTTCTTT.

J is TRBJ1-2 and V is TRBV18, with 10 bases lining up with TRBD1. The germline V gene encodes CDR1 KGHSH and CDR2 LQKENI. This CDR3 spans 15 amino acids. Trimming cost V 6 bases and J 6 bases; bases outside gene matches: 10. Here the CDR3 reads CASSPRTGQGHGYTF. For the CDR3, the DNA is TGTGCCAGCTCGCCGCGAACGGGACAGGGGCATGGCTACACCTTC.

The V and J genes are TRBV5-1 and TRBJ1-1; 7 bases align to TRBD1. CDR3 length: 16 amino acids. Germline V gene sequence: CDR1 SGHRS, CDR2 YFSETQ. The V and J ends lost 0 bases and 6 bases, in that order; junction bases with no gene match: 11. The CDR3 region has the DNA TGCGCCAGCAGCTTGGCCCAAACAGGGGTCCTTTCTGAAGCTTTCTTT. It translates to CASSLAQTGVLSEAFF.

The rearrangement uses TRBV28 and TRBJ1-3; D is undetermined. This CDR3 is 13 amino acids long. The V end lost 2 bases, the J end lost 4 bases, and 6 bases lay between the germline ends. From germline, CDR1 is MDHEN and CDR2 SYDVKM. The CDR3 reads CASSLDTGNTIYF. In DNA form, the CDR3 reads TGTGCCAGCAGTTTAGACACGGGAAACACCATATATTTT.

The chain uses TRBV29-1 and TRBJ2-1; D not resolved. The CDR3 consists of 10 residues. Deletions cut 8 bases from V and 5 bases from J, with 7 bases between. Germline V gene lookup returns CDR1 SQVTM and CDR2 ANQGSEA. The CDR3 nucleotides are TGCAGCACTCGGCACAATGAGCAGTTCTTC. Its protein product is CSTRHNEQFF.

This clonotype was seen a handful of times. This chain joins TRBV11-2 and TRBJ1-5, with 8 bases identical to TRBD1. Unmatched junction bases numbered 3, after V lost 5 bases and J lost 6 bases. The CDR3 has 13 amino acids. CDR1 is SGHAT, CDR2 FQNNGV, per germline. The CDR3, as DNA: TGTGCCAGCAGCGAACAGGGGGGTCAGCCCCAGCATTTT. As protein: CASSEQGGQPQHF.

The chain carries TRBV20-1 and TRBJ1-2; no reliable D call. The length of the CDR3 is 12 residues. CDR1 is DFQATT and CDR2 is SNEGSKA in the germline V gene (reference sequence). The V gene lost 6 bases and the J gene lost 5 bases, with 13 bases spanning the gap. This CDR3 is CSALTLPYGYTF. The CDR3 nucleotides read TGCAGTGCCCTCACACTCCCTTATGGCTACACCTTC.

This CDR3 is CASSRPGGTEAFF. Here the CDR3 DNA reads TGTGCCAGCAGTCGCCCAGGAGGCACTGAAGCTTTCTTT. This chain connects TRBV6-1 to TRBJ1-1; D not resolved. Germline lookup yields CDR1 MNHNS and CDR2 SASEGT. V shed 5 bases and J shed 4 bases, with 11 bases lying between them. This CDR3 contains 13 residues.

The chain joins TRBV30 to TRBJ2-1; D gene uncertain. The CDR3 totals 14 residues. Germline V gene data show CDR1 as GTSNPN and CDR2 as SVGIG (reference sequence). The V and J ends lost 5 bases and 0 bases respectively, with 11 bases between them. For the CDR3, the DNA is TGTGCCTGGGCACAATCAAGCTCCTACAATGAGCAGTTCTTC. Translation: CAWAQSSSYNEQFF.

The J gene is TRBJ2-1, the V gene TRBV5-8; weak D call: TRBD2 (6 bases). Germline V CDR1 and CDR2: SGHTS, YDEGEE. CDR3 length: 16 residues. The V end lost 2 bases, the J end lost 6 bases, and 18 bases lay between the germline ends. The CDR3 DNA reads as TGTGCCAGCAGCTTCTCGGAGGGTGCCAGGAGCAATGAGCAGTTCTTC. It yields the protein CASSFSEGARSNEQFF.

The chain uses TRBV12-3 or TRBV12-4 and TRBJ1-1; D gene ambiguous. The CDR3 loop spans 11 amino acids. V was shortened by 6 bases and J by 10 bases, with 12 bases between the two germline ends. For the CDR3, the DNA is TGTGCCAGCAGCTCTCAACCGGCAGCTTTCTTT. Encoded protein: CASSSQPAAFF.

This clonotype was seen a handful of times. The rearrangement uses TRBV28 and TRBJ1-2; TRBD1 agrees at 8 bases. Per the germline V gene, CDR1 is MDHEN and CDR2 is SYDVKM. The CDR3 runs to 14 residues. Trimming at V came to 6 bases and at J to 3 bases, leaving 6 bases not matched to a gene. The CDR3 here is CASRSTGVDYGYTF. CDR3 nucleotides: TGTGCCAGCAGATCGACAGGGGTCGACTATGGCTACACCTTC.

This sequence joins TRBV12-3 or TRBV12-4 and TRBJ1-3; possibly TRBD1 for D (6 bases). V lost 6 bases to trimming and J lost 2 bases, with 11 bases between them. The CDR3 loop spans 14 amino acids. The CDR3 DNA reads TGTGCCAGCAGGCCAGGGGTGGCTGGAAACACCATATATTTT. Amino acid sequence: CASRPGVAGNTIYF.

This clonotype was detected only once. The gene calls are TRBV7-3 and TRBJ2-1, with D possibly TRBD2 on 7 matching bases. This CDR3 has 13 amino acids. Germline values: CDR1 SGHTA, CDR2 FQGTGA. With 4 bases removed from V and 8 bases from J, the gap between germline ends came to 12 bases. The CDR3 coding sequence is TGTGCCAGCAGCTCCCGGGGGGCGGATGAGCAGTTCTTC. Translation: CASSSRGADEQFF.

This clonotype was seen only once. V usage is TRBV28 and J usage is TRBJ1-2; D remains unclear. The CDR3 runs 14 residues. V was clipped by 7 bases and J by 7 bases, with 19 bases between them. Germline V CDR1 and CDR2: MDHEN, SYDVKM. The DNA of the CDR3 is TGTGCCAGCACCCCGGACGGCAGATGGGCTGGCTACACCTTC. Protein product: CASTPDGRWAGYTF.

The chain joins TRBV7-9 to TRBJ2-7; maybe TRBD1 (6 bases). The V end was cut by 4 bases, the J end by 2 bases, with 15 bases between. CDR3 size: 15 residues. Germline CDR1 reads SEHNR; CDR2 reads FQNEAQ (reference sequence). CDR3 nucleotide sequence: TGTGCCAGCAGCTCGACGACAGGCATGACCTACGAGCAGTACTTC. It translates to CASSSTTGMTYEQYF.

The genes are TRBV5-1 and TRBJ1-2; D is ambiguous. From germline, CDR1 is SGHRS and CDR2 YFSETQ. The V end lost 0 bases, the J end lost 4 bases, and 13 bases lay between the germline ends. The CDR3 length is 15 residues. The CDR3 sequence: CASSLDGGGLYGYTF. The CDR3 nucleotides read TGCGCCAGCAGCTTGGACGGCGGAGGGCTCTATGGCTACACCTTC.